This TCR beta chain was observed in a study of cytomegalovirus exposure and HLA in healthy donors. 13 Jbeta primers and 60 Vbeta primers were used for the PCR. TCRdb's copy holds only in-frame clones and misses some; the assay was immunoSEQ multiplex PCR. The sample includes 75,000 to 100,000 clones, approximately 85% of them seen just once. Germline V gene sequence: CDR1 SGHDT, CDR2 YYEEEE. V was trimmed by 0 bases and J by 7 bases, leaving 10 bases between them. CDR3 length: 13 amino acids. Sequencing was carried out using PBMCs. The TCR comes from a man aged 40-49 years in good health and CMV-seropositive. The rearrangement links TRBV5-6 to TRBJ2-5; D gene ambiguous. In nucleotides, the CDR3 is TGTGCCAGCAGCTTGGGACCCCTAGGGACCCAGTACTTC. Protein: CASSLGPLGTQYF.